The clone carrying this T cell receptor beta chain has just a few counts. Its matching antigen is unknown. This entry belongs to a study of T cell repertoires in cytomegalovirus infection. Study details: Recently identified HLA-C-restricted CMV epitopes and well-studied HLA-B-restricted CMV epitopes were used by the study. Indications of both CMV infection and matching HLA type were provided by public TCR beta signatures.

Germline assignment: CDR1 SGHVS and CDR2 FQNEAQ. V was cut by 3 bases and J by 7 bases, with 16 bases left in between. The CDR3 totals 15 residues. Each CDR3 protein gets one entry after TCRdb re-called the reads with MiXCR. The sample lists about 700,000 distinct CDR3 sequences, roughly 30% occurring once. This rearrangement joins TRBV7-8 to TRBJ1-5; D perhaps matches TRBD1 (6 bases). This receptor was identified in a human donor in good health (CMV status not recorded). Some clones in this sample may be carry-over from other donors' samples. The sample was cultured PBMCs, taken from culture after CMV antigen stimulation. CDR3 bases: TGTGCCAGCAGCTTCCGCCGACAGAGGGGGCAGCCCCAGCATTTT. As protein: CASSFRRQRGQPQHF.